Given below is one T cell receptor (beta chain) in context. This entry belongs to a study of blood T cells in healthy people across ages. PCR was performed a second time for about 6 to 12 cycles using a sample-barcoded 5' primer and a J-beta primer mix. Tags on each cDNA molecule came from a template-switch adaptor with 12 random nucleotides. TCRdb reanalysed the 5' RACE reads using MiXCR and keeps one entry per CDR3 protein. The repertoire has over 1,500,000 distinct CDR3 sequences, around 40% of them found once; the top ten carry 23%. The CDR3 is made up of 14 amino acids. CDR1 SQVTM and CDR2 ANQGSEA come from the germline V gene. The germline V and J ends were trimmed by 1 base and 3 bases, with 12 bases remaining between them.

The receptor comes from a human donor in good health. Sequenced: blood. V is TRBV29-1 and J is TRBJ1-2; D call uncertain. The CDR3 sequence is CSVEAPGSDYGYTF. In DNA, the CDR3 is TGCAGCGTTGAAGCACCGGGGTCTGACTATGGCTACACCTTC.